This passage covers 14 T cell receptor beta chains from one sample sequenced in a study of PD-L1 blockade in urothelial cancer. TCRdb's table, derived via immunoSEQ multiplex PCR, lists solely in-frame clones and lacks some. The sample records just under 30,000 clones, more than 85% being singletons. Source: PBMCs, taken around atezolizumab (anti-PD-L1) treatment. These receptors all stem from a man aged 45 to 65 with urothelial cancer.

This clone was detected only a few times. This chain connects TRBV2 to TRBJ1-1; D unclear. Germline CDR1 reads SNHLY; CDR2 reads FYNNEI. Trimming took 4 bases from V and 7 from J, leaving 16 bases between them. This CDR3 has 14 amino acids. The CDR3 DNA reads TGTGCCAGCAGTGCACGGACGGGGAGGAGTGAAGCTTTCTTT. Translated, it gives CASSARTGRSEAFF.

The chain carries TRBV19 and TRBJ2-7, with TRBD2 matching 10 bases. CDR1 LNHDA and CDR2 SQIVND come from the germline V gene (reference sequence). The CDR3 sequence is 15 residues long. With V trimmed by 2 bases and J by 1 base, 2 bases remained unmatched. The CDR3 is CASSISSGGSYEQYF. In DNA, the CDR3 is TGTGCCAGTAGTATATCTAGCGGGGGATCCTACGAGCAGTACTTC.

The sample holds one count of this clone. The chain recombines TRBV6-6 with TRBJ1-3; TRBD1 matches 8 bases. V dropped 7 bases and J dropped 0; count of bases not matched to a gene: 8. The germline CDR1 and CDR2 sequences are MNHNY and SVGAGI (reference sequence). The CDR3 contains 16 residues. The chain's CDR3 is CASTRGQANSGNTIYF. DNA for the CDR3: TGTGCCAGCACTAGGGGACAGGCGAACTCTGGAAACACCATATATTTT.

This clone was counted a single time. This chain links TRBV5-4 with TRBJ1-6; a possible D gene is TRBD1 (6 bases). The CDR3 covers 13 residues. The V gene lost 0 bases and the J gene lost 8 bases, with 6 bases spanning the gap. CDR1 and CDR2 (germline): SGHNT, YYREEE (reference sequence). The CDR3 spells CASSLEGDSPLHF. As DNA, the CDR3 is TGTGCCAGCAGCTTGGAGGGGGATTCACCCCTCCACTTT.

This clone was detected once. The genes are TRBV19 and TRBJ2-4; D perhaps matches TRBD1 (6 bases). Germline CDR1 and CDR2: LNHDA and SQIVND (reference sequence). The germline V and J ends were trimmed by 5 bases and 1 base, with 15 bases remaining between them. This CDR3 region has 16 residues. The CDR3 loop is CASSSPQGSAKNIQYF. As DNA, the CDR3 is TGTGCCAGTAGTTCCCCACAGGGTTCGGCCAAAAACATTCAGTACTTC.

This chain uses TRBV7-6 with TRBJ2-2; 8 positions agree with TRBD2. V shed 0 bases, J shed 7 bases, and the junction held 7 bases outside the gene matches. Germline V gene lookup returns CDR1 SGHVS and CDR2 FNYEAQ. The CDR3 is 16 residues long. In DNA, the CDR3 is TGTGCCAGCAGCTTAGCGCTAGCGGCGGGAGGCGGGGAGCTGTTTTTT. It codes for CASSLALAAGGGELFF. Using reference TRBV7-6 and TRBJ2-2 for the parts outside the CDR3, the full variable domain is GAGVSQSPRYKVTKRGQDVALRCDPISGHVSLYWYRQALGQGPEFLTYFNYEAQQDKSGLPNDRFSAERPEGSISTLTIQRTEQRDSAMYRCASSLALAAGGGELFFGEGSRLTVL.

The rearrangement uses TRBV2 and TRBJ1-2; the match to TRBD1 covers 10 bases. The germline CDR1 and CDR2 sequences are SNHLY and FYNNEI. The CDR3 is made up of 15 amino acids. Trimming removed 6 bases from V and 5 bases from J; junction bases left unmatched: 9. The CDR3 DNA follows: TGTGCCAGCAGGTACCTAAGGGACAGGGGATATGGCTACACCTTC. The encoded protein is CASRYLRDRGYGYTF.

This clone appeared once. The chain uses TRBV7-2 and TRBJ1-3, with D maybe TRBD1 (5 bases). Looked up from germline, CDR1 is SGHTA and CDR2 is FQGNSA. The CDR3 runs 15 residues. The V and J ends lost 5 bases and 0 bases respectively, with 11 bases between them. The CDR3 region is CASSTGHTSGNTIYF. In DNA, the CDR3 is TGTGCCAGCAGCACCGGACACACCTCTGGAAACACCATATATTTT. The variable domain in full, with the rest retrieved from reference TRBV7-2 and TRBJ1-3, is GAGVSQSPSNKVTEKGKDVELRCDPISGHTALYWYRQSLGQGLEFLIYFQGNSAPDKSGLPSDRFSAERTGGSVSTLTIQRTQQEDSAVYLCASSTGHTSGNTIYFGEGSWLTVV.

This clone is a singleton in its sample. CDR3 DNA sequence: TGTGCCAGCAGTACGGGGGGCGTACAGTTCTTC. This gives the protein CASSTGGVQFF. The V gene is TRBV28, the J gene TRBJ2-1; tentatively, D is TRBD2 (7 bases). CDR3 length: 11 amino acids. Trimming took 5 bases from V and 13 from J, leaving 12 bases between them. The germline CDR1 and CDR2 sequences are MDHEN and SYDVKM.

The J gene is TRBJ2-7, the V gene TRBV7-8; 9 bases line up with TRBD2. J was trimmed by 6 bases and V by 3 bases; bases with no gene match: 6. The length of the CDR3 is 14 residues. From germline, CDR1 is SGHVS and CDR2 FQNEAQ. The DNA of the CDR3 is TGTGCCAGCAGCTTTGGGCTAGCGGGACGCGAGCAGTACTTC. Encoded protein: CASSFGLAGREQYF.

V gene TRBV25-1 combines with J gene TRBJ1-4, with 9 bases identical to TRBD1. Germline V gene lookup returns CDR1 MGHDK and CDR2 SYGVNS. J was trimmed by 8 bases and V by 11 bases; bases with no gene match: 9. The CDR3 has 13 residues. DNA for the CDR3: TGTGCCGCACAGGGGGCTTCGGAGGAAAAACTGTTTTTT. As protein: CAAQGASEEKLFF.

V is TRBV10-3 and J is TRBJ2-7; D not certain. V was trimmed by 3 bases and J by 10 bases, leaving 10 bases between them. CDR3 length equals 11 residues. The V gene's germline CDR1 is ENHRY and CDR2 SYGVKD. DNA of the CDR3: TGTGCCATCAGTGAATTAGCTCAACAGTACTTC. Its protein product is CAISELAQQYF.

The chain is built from TRBV11-1 and TRBJ1-2; D is undetermined. Trimming took 5 bases from V and 5 from J, leaving 15 bases between them. Germline V gene lookup returns CDR1 SGHAT and CDR2 FQDESV (reference sequence). This CDR3 has 14 amino acids. Here the CDR3 reads CASSPKAVRYGYTF. The CDR3 DNA sequence: TGTGCCAGCAGCCCAAAAGCCGTCCGGTATGGCTACACCTTC.

This clone was counted a single time. The V and J genes are TRBV11-3 and TRBJ2-2, with 10 bases lining up with TRBD2. Trimming at V came to 10 bases and at J to 3 bases, leaving 14 bases not matched to a gene. CDR1 SGHNT and CDR2 YENEEA come from the germline V gene. The CDR3 covers 17 residues. CDR3 in DNA: TGTGCCATCCGAGGGGGAAAGCGGGGGGGAGACACCGGGGAGCTGTTTTTT. Protein product: CAIRGGKRGGDTGELFF.